Given below is one T cell receptor beta chain in context. Its specific antigen is unknown. Within one base of it there is no much larger clone, and no base qualities were kept. Patients with a history of autoimmune disease or receiving systemic immunosuppression were excluded from the trial. Peripheral blood for TCR sequencing was collected from all dose cohorts at baseline, on cycle 4 day 1, and on cycle 7 day 1. Samples came from an open-label, multicenter, first-in-human phase I dose-escalation trial of ivuxolimab. Adults with locally advanced or metastatic melanoma, renal cell carcinoma, hepatocellular carcinoma or head and neck squamous cell carcinoma were enrolled in the trial. Before TCR sequencing, CD4+ T cells and CD8+ T cells were sorted from peripheral blood as separate populations. Reading from cysteine to phenylalanine, the CDR3 counts 14 amino acids. The CDR3 DNA has 42 bases and is translated from base 1. V sheds 1 base and J sheds 3 bases, leaving 10 bases between their ends. CDR1 and CDR2 are read off the germline V gene as SGDLS and YYNGEE.

Genomic DNA was isolated from the sorted cells so that the TCRbeta CDR3 region could be sequenced. The immunoSEQ Assay was used for sequencing of TCRbeta CDR3 regions. As stored in TCRdb, this immuneACCESS dataset retains in-frame rearrangements with V and J assigned. A fraction of the clones does not appear; measured against another copy, unresolved V genes explain less than half of the discrepancy, and the remainder lacks a known reason. The sample table records around 57,000 clones; 84% of these occur just once. The leading ten clones occupy 2% to 3% of the sample. The data stem from a study of OX40 agonist ivuxolimab in advanced cancers. About the study as a whole: Ivuxolimab, which targeted the costimulatory receptor OX40 (CD134), was an agonistic, fully human IgG2 monoclonal antibody. Intravenous ivuxolimab was administered to patients every 2 weeks at six dose levels: 0.01, 0.1, 0.3, 1.5, 3 and 10 mg/kg. Of the roughly 51 patients in dose escalation, about 20 had hepatocellular carcinoma, about 15 had melanoma, 9 had renal cell carcinoma and 9 had head and neck cancer. In the dose-escalation cohort, 75% to 85% of patients were male, and the mean age was 60 years with a range of roughly 20 to 79. Prior anti-PD-1, anti-PD-L1 or anti-CTLA-4 therapy was permitted, and approximately 39% of dose-escalation patients had received checkpoint inhibitors. Partial responses were achieved by three dose-escalation patients, of whom one had hepatocellular carcinoma and two had cutaneous melanoma. Peripheral TCRbeta sequencing aimed to test whether ivuxolimab altered TCR sequence diversity and caused clonal T-cell expansion. The paper reports the monotherapy dose-escalation portion (N ≈ 52 patients) of the phase I ivuxolimab trial. Beyond this particular receptor, the publication reports: The antigen specificity of the clonally expanded peripheral T cells was not determined. In the 0.1-3.0 mg/kg groups, partial responders had among the lowest normalized peripheral clonal expansion, particularly in CD8+ T cells. On average, CD8+ T cells showed more expanded clones than CD4+ T cells after ivuxolimab. Low levels of normalized T-cell clonal expansion were also seen in some nonresponding patients. At doses of 0.1 to 3.0 mg/kg, clonal expansion of both CD4+ and CD8+ T cells in blood was seen between baseline and week 6.

The sequencing used CD4+ or CD8+ T cells sorted from blood, collected in a trial of the OX40 agonist ivuxolimab. The clonotype comes from an adult with an advanced solid tumor such as melanoma, head and neck, liver or kidney cancer. This sequence uses TRBV9 and TRBJ1-2; perhaps TRBD1 is the D gene, with 6 bases matching. Here the CDR3 is given as CASSVQGRDYGYTF. The bases read TGTGCCAGCAGCGTACAGGGGAGGGACTATGGCTACACCTTC.